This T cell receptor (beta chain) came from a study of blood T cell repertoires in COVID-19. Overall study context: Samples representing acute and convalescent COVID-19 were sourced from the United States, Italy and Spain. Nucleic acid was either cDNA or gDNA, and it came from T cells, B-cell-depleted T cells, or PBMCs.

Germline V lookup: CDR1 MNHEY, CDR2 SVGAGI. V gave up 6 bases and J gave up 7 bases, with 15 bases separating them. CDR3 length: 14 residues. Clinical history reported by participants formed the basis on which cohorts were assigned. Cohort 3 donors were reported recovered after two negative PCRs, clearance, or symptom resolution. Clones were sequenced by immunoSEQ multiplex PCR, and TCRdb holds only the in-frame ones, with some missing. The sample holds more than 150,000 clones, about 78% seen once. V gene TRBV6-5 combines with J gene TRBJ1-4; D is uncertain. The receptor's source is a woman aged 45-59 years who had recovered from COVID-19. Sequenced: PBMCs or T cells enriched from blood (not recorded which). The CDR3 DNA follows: TGTGCCAGCAGAGAGACCCTCTGGAGTGAAAAACTGTTTTTT. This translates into CASRETLWSEKLFF.